The entry below gives a single T cell receptor (beta chain) sequence along with its context. The antigen is not known. The sample is drawn from a study of cytomegalovirus exposure and HLA in healthy donors. Study in general: Of over 300 genotyped donors, around 84% clustered with self-reported Caucasian donors.

The donors (healthy individuals) were bone marrow donors. With 60 Vbeta and 13 Jbeta primers, the PCR was carried out. The method was immunoSEQ multiplex PCR; TCRdb's version includes in-frame clones alone and lacks a portion of them. The table records about 160,000 clones, about 72% of them present only once. Broader study findings: Further analysis, carried out later, found HLA-associated TCR beta chains more clonally expanded than equally common other chains. Using a false discovery rate of 0.05, a later analysis showed that 15,000 to 20,000 TCR beta sequences were associated with HLA alleles.

The source material was PBMCs. The sequence came from a man in his sixties in good health and CMV-seronegative.

Here the CDR3 reads CASNEGGITIGNTIYF. The CDR3 DNA reads TGTGCCAGCAACGAAGGGGGCATTACTATTGGAAACACCATATATTTT. The chain joins TRBV2 to TRBJ1-3, with 7 nucleotides matching TRBD1. J was trimmed by 3 bases and V by 7 bases; bases with no gene match: 12. CDR3 size: 16 residues. Germline lookup yields CDR1 SNHLY and CDR2 FYNNEI.